The rows below give T cell receptor beta chains drawn from one sample of a study of blood T cell repertoires in COVID-19. Some clones are missing from TCRdb's copy, which holds only in-frame ones; the method was immunoSEQ multiplex PCR. The sample comprises 150,000 to 200,000 clones, over 75% of which are singletons, and 2% to 3% rests with the top ten. Sequences were obtained from peripheral blood. The receptors derive from a man between 40 and 49 years old with active or convalescent COVID-19. The CDR3 runs from the conserved cysteine through the conserved F or W. The order of the fields is V gene, J gene, clone size, D gene, CDR3 protein, CDR3 DNA. D genes are given only for firm matches. The listing skips clone size in some rows; elsewhere it reads once, few, many or a size class.

TRBV6-2/TRBV6-3	TRBJ2-1	NA	TRBD2	CASSYGASGVNEQFF	TGTGCCAGCAGTTACGGCGCTAGCGGGGTGAATGAGCAGTTCTTC
TRBV15	TRBJ2-5	NA	NA	CATSRDRSQGETQYF	TGTGCCACCAGCAGAGATCGGTCGCAGGGGGAGACCCAGTACTTC
TRBV30	TRBJ2-7	NA	TRBD2	CAWSVGRGGSYEQYF	TGTGCCTGGAGTGTAGGGCGGGGGGGCTCCTACGAGCAGTACTTC
TRBV5-4	TRBJ1-3	NA	NA	CASSFQGDGNTIYF	TGTGCCAGCAGCTTCCAGGGTGACGGAAACACCATATATTTT
TRBV5-4	TRBJ2-1	NA	TRBD2	CASSFSGGGAYNEQFF	TGTGCCAGCAGCTTCAGCGGGGGGGGCGCCTACAATGAGCAGTTCTTC
TRBV3-1/TRBV3-2	TRBJ2-5	few	NA	CASSQGASETQYF	TGTGCCAGCAGCCAAGGGGCTTCAGAGACCCAGTACTTC
TRBV7-9	TRBJ2-1	once	NA	CASSVRDIDNEQFF	TGTGCCAGCAGCGTCCGGGACATAGACAATGAGCAGTTCTTC
TRBV7-3	TRBJ1-5	NA	TRBD1	CASSLGGTGGQPQHF	TGTGCCAGCAGCTTAGGGGGGACAGGGGGTCAGCCCCAGCATTTT
TRBV4-2	TRBJ2-1	NA	TRBD2	CASSQDLAGGPSNEQFF	TGTGCCAGCAGCCAAGATTTAGCGGGGGGGCCAAGTAATGAGCAGTTCTTC
TRBV11-2	TRBJ2-5	NA	NA	CASSLDLGNGVTQYF	TGTGCCAGCAGCTTAGATCTGGGCAATGGTGTGACCCAGTACTTC
TRBV9	TRBJ1-4	NA	TRBD1	CASSVGDRGLGEKLFF	TGTGCCAGCAGCGTAGGGGACAGGGGGCTAGGTGAAAAACTGTTTTTT
TRBV11-2	TRBJ2-7	NA	TRBD2	CASSPSVGGGAGEQYF	TGTGCCAGCAGCCCATCGGTGGGCGGGGGGGCCGGCGAGCAGTACTTC
TRBV6-5	TRBJ1-1	NA	NA	CASSPPEGGTEAFF	TGTGCCAGCAGTCCCCCGGAGGGAGGCACTGAAGCTTTCTTT
TRBV7-2	TRBJ1-5	NA	NA	CASTPDSNQPQHF	TGTGCCAGCACCCCGGACTCAAATCAGCCCCAGCATTTT
TRBV6-5	TRBJ1-2	NA	TRBD1	CASGRDRHTVYGYTF	TGTGCCAGCGGTAGGGACAGACACACCGTCTATGGCTACACCTTC
TRBV9	TRBJ2-2	NA	NA	CASSVGSSPTGELFF	TGTGCCAGCAGCGTAGGATCTAGCCCCACCGGGGAGCTGTTTTTT
TRBV30	TRBJ1-2	NA	TRBD1	CASFKGTGKYGYTF	TGTGCCTCCTTTAAGGGGACAGGGAAATATGGCTACACCTTC
TRBV4-3	TRBJ1-6	NA	NA	CASSQDRRGNSPLHF	TGCGCCAGCAGCCAAGATCGCCGGGGAAATTCACCCCTCCACTTT
TRBV18	TRBJ2-2	NA	TRBD1	CASSPPGQGTGELFF	TGTGCCAGCTCACCCCCGGGACAGGGCACCGGGGAGCTGTTTTTT
TRBV4-2	TRBJ1-2	NA	TRBD1	CASSSFDRGNYGYTF	TGTGCCAGCAGTAGTTTTGACAGGGGAAATTATGGCTACACCTTC
TRBV4-2	TRBJ1-1	NA	NA	CASSQEVQNTEAFF	TGTGCCAGCAGCCAGGAGGTGCAGAACACTGAAGCTTTCTTT
TRBV19	TRBJ1-1	NA	NA	CASSIDRVERNTEAFF	TGTGCCAGTAGTATAGATCGGGTGGAGAGGAACACTGAAGCTTTCTTT
TRBV30	TRBJ2-3	NA	TRBD2	CAWSASGTSGTDTQYF	TGTGCCTGGAGCGCATCCGGGACTAGCGGCACAGATACGCAGTATTTT
TRBV19	TRBJ2-5	NA	NA	CASSKARNVETQYF	TGTGCCAGTAGCAAAGCCAGGAACGTGGAGACCCAGTACTTC
TRBV3-1/TRBV3-2	TRBJ1-1	few	NA	CASSQDYQGFFTEAFF	TGTGCCAGCAGCCAAGATTACCAGGGATTCTTCACTGAAGCTTTCTTT
TRBV28	TRBJ2-7	NA	TRBD1	CASNGQGGWREQYF	TGTGCCAGCAACGGACAGGGAGGATGGAGAGAGCAGTACTTC
TRBV27	TRBJ1-2	few	NA	CASRPTGDYGYTF	TGTGCCAGCAGACCGACAGGAGACTATGGCTACACCTTC
TRBV19	TRBJ2-1	NA	NA	CASSPRGGRFTEQFF	TGTGCCAGTAGCCCTAGGGGGGGCCGGTTCACGGAGCAGTTCTTC
TRBV18	TRBJ2-3	NA	NA	CASSPVGSTDTQYF	TGTGCCAGCTCTCCCGTCGGGAGCACAGATACGCAGTATTTT
TRBV5-4	TRBJ1-3	NA	NA	CASSLDVYSGNTIYF	TGTGCCAGCAGCTTGGATGTCTACTCTGGAAACACCATATATTTT
TRBV7-2	TRBJ2-3	NA	NA	CASSLGASARTDTQYF	TGTGCCAGCAGCTTAGGGGCCTCAGCCCGCACAGATACGCAGTATTTT
TRBV10-3	TRBJ2-5	NA	NA	CAISESQKETQYF	TGTGCCATCAGTGAAAGTCAGAAGGAGACCCAGTACTTC
TRBV14	TRBJ1-6	NA	NA	CASSTLGGDSPLHF	TGTGCCAGCAGCACCCTAGGGGGGGATTCACCCCTCCACTTT
TRBV24-1	TRBJ2-1	NA	TRBD1	CATSDFPGGSYNEQFF	TGTGCCACCAGTGATTTTCCAGGGGGCTCCTACAATGAGCAGTTCTTC
TRBV29-1	TRBJ2-5	NA	NA	CSGGESRETQYF	TGCAGCGGGGGCGAGTCGAGGGAGACCCAGTACTTC
TRBV28	TRBJ2-5	NA	NA	CASSLFLSQETQYF	TGTGCCAGCAGTTTATTTCTCTCCCAAGAGACCCAGTACTTC
TRBV5-1	TRBJ1-2	once	NA	CASSPDSFNYGYTF	TGCGCCAGCAGCCCTGACAGCTTCAACTATGGCTACACCTTC
TRBV15	TRBJ1-6	NA	NA	CATSRDPGVNSPLHF	TGTGCCACCAGCAGAGATCCAGGGGTGAATTCACCCCTCCACTTT
TRBV2	TRBJ2-1	NA	TRBD1	CASSDDRGPNNEQFF	TGTGCCAGCAGCGATGACAGGGGACCAAACAATGAGCAGTTCTTC
TRBV24-1	TRBJ1-6	NA	NA	CATFFLRDTNSPLHF	TGTGCCACCTTCTTCCTCCGGGACACTAATTCACCCCTCCACTTT
TRBV5-6	TRBJ2-1	NA	TRBD2	CASSLGSRGAHRDEQFF	TGTGCCAGCAGCTTGGGCTCGCGGGGGGCCCATCGTGATGAGCAGTTCTTC
TRBV5-1	TRBJ2-5	NA	TRBD2	CASTYSGGASETQYF	TGCGCCAGCACCTATAGCGGGGGGGCCTCAGAGACCCAGTACTTC
TRBV6-1	TRBJ1-5	NA	NA	CASSEGQEINQPQHF	TGTGCCAGCAGTGAAGGTCAGGAAATCAATCAGCCCCAGCATTTT
TRBV18	TRBJ2-5	NA	TRBD1	CASSPLRDRHQETQYF	TGTGCCAGCTCACCCCTTCGGGACAGGCACCAAGAGACCCAGTACTTC
TRBV5-1	TRBJ1-3	NA	NA	CASSLQQGGSGNTIYF	TGCGCCAGCAGCTTACAACAGGGTGGCTCTGGAAACACCATATATTTT
TRBV7-9	TRBJ2-2	NA	NA	CASSPRLANTGELFF	TGTGCCAGCAGTCCACGTTTAGCGAACACCGGGGAGCTGTTTTTT
TRBV7-2	TRBJ2-5	NA	TRBD2	CASISRGVAGEAQETQYF	TGTGCCAGCATCTCCCGAGGGGTAGCGGGGGAGGCCCAAGAGACCCAGTACTTC
TRBV15	TRBJ1-2	NA	NA	CATSRDYSDYGYTF	TGTGCCACCAGCAGAGACTACTCCGACTATGGCTACACCTTC
TRBV5-4	TRBJ2-7	NA	TRBD2	CASSLDPGTTIKGEQYF	TGTGCCAGCAGCTTGGACCCCGGGACTACGATTAAGGGCGAGCAGTACTTC
TRBV6-5	TRBJ1-1	NA	TRBD1	CASSYGSGTGKKAFF	TGTGCCAGCAGTTACGGCTCTGGGACAGGGAAAAAAGCTTTCTTT